This record covers a single T cell receptor beta chain. The antigen is unknown. From germline, CDR1 is MDHEN and CDR2 SYDVKM. Losses at the gene ends were 6 bases for V and 2 bases for J; bases not matched to a gene: 9. This CDR3 has 16 residues. The data were obtained in a study of shared clonotypes between healthy human individuals. Whole-study results and caveats: The study found lower generation probabilities in non-shared clonotypes than in those shared by all four donors.

The authors loaded 200 ng DNA, 30,000 to 35,000 T cell genomes, into sorted-subset replicate PCRs. Generated by immunoSEQ multiplex PCR, the TCRdb table keeps only in-frame clones and is missing some. The data hold 950,000 to 1,100,000 clones, with roughly 74% observed a single time. The clonotype comes from a man aged 18-30 years in good health. Some clones in this sample may be carry-over from other donors' samples. The J gene is TRBJ2-7, the V gene TRBV28; 11 bases agree with TRBD2. Sequences were obtained from memory CD4+ T cells from PBMCs. The subset: CD45RA-negative fraction. The CDR3 coding sequence is TGTGCCAGCAGCCCCCGTGGGACTAGCGGAACCTACGAGCAGTACTTC. Translated, it gives CASSPRGTSGTYEQYF. The full variable domain, rest sourced from reference TRBV28 and TRBJ2-7, is DVKVTQSSRYLVKRTGEKVFLECVQDMDHENMFWYRQDPGLGLRLIYFSYDVKMKEKGDIPEGYSVSREKKERFSLILESASTNQTSMYLCASSPRGTSGTYEQYFGPGTRLTVT.